There are many counts of the clone carrying this T cell receptor (beta chain). Antigen specificity is unknown. This sample was taken from a study of neurological immune-mediated disorders. Overall study findings and caveats: No link was found between any clinical or MRI feature and the multiple sclerosis repertoire cluster. Expanded clones shared no CDR3 amino acid sequences across subjects, suggesting private repertoires in all groups.

The cDNA came from 5'RACE, which used 10-nucleotide random UMIs. TCRdb called the 5' RACE reads again in MiXCR, with one record for every CDR3 protein. The data contain 52,000 or so distinct CDR3 sequences, under 4.5% of them singletons. The sequence was collected from a woman aged 40 to 50 with multiple sclerosis. Input material: CD4+ T cells from blood.

The CDR3 DNA reads TGTGCCACCAGTGATACTTCCTATCCGAGGGATACGCAGTATTTT. It codes for CATSDTSYPRDTQYF. The V and J genes are TRBV24-1 and TRBJ2-3; D uncertain. V lost 3 bases, J lost 6 bases, and 15 bases lay in between. The CDR3 is 15 amino acids. Germline assignment: CDR1 KGHDR and CDR2 SFDVKD.